The 29 T cell receptor beta chains listed next were all sequenced from one sample in a study of blood T cell repertoires in COVID-19. Using immunoSEQ multiplex PCR, the repertoire was profiled, and TCRdb retains in-frame clones only, with some absent. The repertoire consists of 300,000 to 400,000 clones, with 70% to 90% occurring once and the leading ten covering roughly 7.8%. Sample: peripheral blood. The receptors were sampled from a human donor in a cohort sampled during active COVID-19.

The CDR3 region is CATSVGVMVEQYF. For the CDR3, the DNA is TGTGCCACCTCCGTCGGGGTCATGGTCGAGCAGTACTTC. V usage is TRBV19 and J usage is TRBJ2-7; TRBD2 is a possible D gene (5 bases). The V gene lost 10 bases and the J gene lost 6 bases, with 19 bases spanning the gap. CDR3 length equals 13 residues. Germline V CDR1 and CDR2: LNHDA, SQIVND (reference sequence).

The CDR3 loop is CASSERQGNGGYTF. The CDR3 region has the DNA TGTGCCAGCAGTGAGCGACAGGGGAACGGCGGCTACACCTTC. The V and J genes are TRBV6-1 and TRBJ1-2; 8 positions agree with TRBD1. Trimming removed 3 bases from V and 8 bases from J; junction bases left unmatched: 8. CDR1 is MNHNS and CDR2 is SASEGT in the germline V gene. The CDR3 has 14 amino acids.

The gene calls are TRBV19 and TRBJ2-6, with a possible D match to TRBD1 (5 bases). The CDR3 is made up of 15 amino acids. Germline CDR1 is LNHDA and CDR2 is SQIVND (reference sequence). V lost 4 bases to trimming and J lost 2 bases, with 9 bases between them. The CDR3 sequence is CASSTWGAGANVLTF. The CDR3 DNA follows: TGTGCCAGTAGTACGTGGGGCGCTGGGGCCAACGTCCTGACTTTC.

In DNA, the CDR3 is TGTGCCAGCAGCCGGACAGCGAACACTGAAGCTTTCTTT. This encodes CASSRTANTEAFF. This chain uses TRBV13 with TRBJ1-1, with a weak D call TRBD1 (6 bases). The germline V gene has CDR1 PRHDT and CDR2 FYEKMQ (reference sequence). The CDR3 extends over 13 amino acids. Trimming shortened V by 5 bases and J by 1 base, and 8 bases separated the two germline ends.

The chain employs TRBV7-9 and TRBJ1-5; D perhaps matches TRBD1 (6 bases). CDR1 is SEHNR, CDR2 FQNEAQ, per germline (reference sequence). V lost 3 bases, J lost 4 bases, and 13 bases lay in between. The CDR3 is 15 residues long. The CDR3 spells CASSFGGALNQPQHF. In nucleotides, the CDR3 is TGTGCCAGCAGCTTTGGGGGGGCGCTGAATCAGCCCCAGCATTTT.

The gene calls are TRBV2 and TRBJ1-1; TRBD1 might be the D (6 bases). V lost 6 bases and J 4 bases, leaving 15 bases between the germline ends. This CDR3 is built from 14 residues. CDR1 SNHLY and CDR2 FYNNEI come from the germline V gene. CDR3 sequence reads: CASRRTEDTTEAFF. The CDR3 coding sequence is TGTGCCAGCAGAAGGACAGAGGATACCACTGAAGCTTTCTTT.

A few counts support this clone. V and J are TRBV10-1 and TRBJ1-2; weak D call: TRBD1 (6 bases). This CDR3 is 13 amino acids long. Germline CDR1 and CDR2: WNHNN and SYGVQD (reference sequence). V was shortened by 4 bases and J by 7 bases, with 13 bases between the two germline ends. CDR3 amino acids: CASSAQGQGGYTF. The DNA of the CDR3 is TGCGCCAGCAGTGCACAGGGCCAAGGTGGCTACACCTTC.

V gene TRBV27 combines with J gene TRBJ1-1; D possibly corresponds to TRBD1 (5 bases). Trimming shortened V by 8 bases and J by 0 bases, and 10 bases separated the two germline ends. Looked up from germline, CDR1 is MNHEY and CDR2 is SMNVEV (reference sequence). The length of the CDR3 is 13 residues. CDR3 amino acids: CASGSRVNTEAFF. The CDR3 bases are TGTGCCAGCGGTTCCAGGGTGAACACTGAAGCTTTCTTT.

This sequence joins TRBV30 and TRBJ1-1, with 12 bases identical to TRBD1. CDR1 GTSNPN and CDR2 SVGIG come from the germline V gene (reference sequence). This CDR3 region has 14 residues. Trimming cost V 5 bases and J 7 bases; bases outside gene matches: 8. CDR3 amino acids: CAWEPGQGADEAFF. The DNA of the CDR3 is TGTGCCTGGGAACCGGGACAGGGGGCCGATGAAGCTTTCTTT.

The genes are TRBV12-3 or TRBV12-4 and TRBJ1-2; 7 positions match TRBD1. Trimming cost V 3 bases and J 5 bases; bases outside gene matches: 3. The CDR3 runs 13 residues. The CDR3 DNA is TGTGCCAGCAGTTTTACAGGGGATTATGGCTACACCTTC. Its protein is CASSFTGDYGYTF.

A single count supports this clone. The chain combines TRBV19 with TRBJ1-2, with D possibly TRBD1 on 5 matching bases. V was trimmed by 3 bases and J by 3 bases, leaving 8 bases between them. The CDR3 is 13 residues long. CDR1 is LNHDA, CDR2 SQIVND, per germline (reference sequence). The CDR3 DNA is TGTGCCAGTAGTATGCGGGGGGACTATGGCTACACCTTC. The encoded protein is CASSMRGDYGYTF.

V gene TRBV3-1 (or the pseudogene TRBV3-2) combines with J gene TRBJ2-7; no definite D call. V was shortened by 1 base and J by 4 bases, with 8 bases between the two germline ends. There are 13 residues in the CDR3. Germline V gene lookup returns CDR1 LGHDT and CDR2 YNNKEL (reference sequence). CDR3 region: CASSQVLEYEQYF. The CDR3 DNA reads TGTGCCAGCAGCCAAGTGCTAGAATACGAGCAGTACTTC.

The V call is TRBV27, the J call TRBJ2-1; 7 bases agree with TRBD1. This CDR3 has 12 residues. Germline CDR1 MNHEY, CDR2 SMNVEV (reference sequence). After removal of 4 bases from V and 10 bases from J, the junction contained 4 bases not matched to a gene. In DNA form, the CDR3 reads TGTGCCAGCAGTTCCAGGGGGAACGAGCAGTTCTTC. This gives the protein CASSSRGNEQFF.

V is TRBV5-1 and J is TRBJ1-1, with no clear D. CDR1 SGHRS and CDR2 YFSETQ come from the germline V gene. The CDR3 totals 14 residues. Trimming stripped 4 bases from V and 3 bases from J, with 13 bases between. CDR3 residues: CASSPLLQDTEAFF. DNA for the CDR3: TGCGCCAGCAGCCCATTGCTCCAGGACACTGAAGCTTTCTTT.

The genes are TRBV10-3 and TRBJ1-1; 7 bases map to TRBD1. J lost 0 bases, V lost 10 bases, and 17 bases had no gene match. CDR3 length: 17 amino acids. From germline, CDR1 is ENHRY and CDR2 SYGVKD. This CDR3 is CATKHRGMASMNTEAFF. The CDR3 DNA sequence: TGTGCCACGAAACACAGGGGAATGGCGTCCATGAACACTGAAGCTTTCTTT.

The DNA for the CDR3 is TGTGCCACCAGCACCCTAGGGGGGGCTTCTGGGGCCAACGTCCTGACTTTC. It codes for CATSTLGGASGANVLTF. The chain is built from TRBV15 and TRBJ2-6; D may be TRBD2 (7 bases). In germline, CDR1 is LNHNV, CDR2 YYDKDF (reference sequence). The V end was cut by 4 bases, the J end by 1 base, with 14 bases between. CDR3 length equals 17 residues. Complete variable domain (other parts from reference TRBV15 and TRBJ2-6): DAMVIQNPRYQVTQFGKPVTLSCSQTLNHNVMYWYQQKSSQAPKLLFHYYDKDFNNEADTPDNFQSRRPNTSFCFLDIRSPGLGDTAMYLCATSTLGGASGANVLTFGAGSRLTVL.

The chain couples TRBV27 to TRBJ1-4, with a tentative D call TRBD1 (6 bases). The V end lost 5 bases, the J end lost 0 bases, and 16 bases lay between the germline ends. Germline V lookup: CDR1 MNHEY, CDR2 SMNVEV (reference sequence). The CDR3 has 17 amino acids. The CDR3 DNA is TGTGCCAGCAGTACCGACTTGGACAGTGCAACTAATGAAAAACTGTTTTTT. Protein product: CASSTDLDSATNEKLFF.

This chain links TRBV3-1 (or the pseudogene TRBV3-2) with TRBJ2-2; 7 nucleotides match TRBD1. Germline V gene data show CDR1 as LGHDT and CDR2 as YNNKEL (reference sequence). This CDR3 contains 17 residues. Trimming at V came to 4 bases and at J to 2 bases, leaving 10 bases not matched to a gene. The CDR3 loop reads CASSLDLGTVNTGELFF. CDR3 in DNA: TGTGCCAGCAGCCTAGACCTCGGGACAGTCAACACCGGGGAGCTGTTTTTT.

The rearrangement joins TRBV5-4 to TRBJ1-1, with TRBD1 identical over 9 bases. Germline V CDR1 and CDR2: SGHNT, YYREEE (reference sequence). V gave up 0 bases and J gave up 5 bases; unmatched junction bases: 5. The CDR3 sequence is 15 residues long. The CDR3 protein is CASSLDRGRWTEAFF. The CDR3 nucleotides read TGTGCCAGCAGCTTGGACAGGGGGCGTTGGACTGAAGCTTTCTTT.

This sequence joins TRBV12-5 and TRBJ2-7, with 9 bases matching TRBD2. Germline V gene lookup returns CDR1 LGHNT and CDR2 FRNRAP. Trimming cost V 7 bases and J 2 bases; bases outside gene matches: 9. This CDR3 region has 15 residues. The CDR3, as DNA: TGTGCTAGTGCCTCTACTAGCGGGTTACCCTACGAGCAGTACTTC. As protein: CASASTSGLPYEQYF.

This clone was counted once. This chain joins TRBV19 and TRBJ2-3; D possibly corresponds to TRBD1 (5 bases). V dropped 8 bases and J dropped 4 bases, with 16 bases sitting between them. This CDR3 comprises 14 residues. Germline values: CDR1 LNHDA, CDR2 SQIVND (reference sequence). CDR3 nucleotide sequence: TGTGCCAGTGCTAAGGGGTTCGAACCAGATACGCAGTATTTT. Its translation is CASAKGFEPDTQYF.

V is TRBV2 and J is TRBJ1-3, with D perhaps TRBD1 (6 bases). Germline lookup yields CDR1 SNHLY and CDR2 FYNNEI. The CDR3 extends over 12 amino acids. Trimming cost V 11 bases and J 2 bases, with 10 bases left between them. The CDR3 reads CASTGTGNTIYF. CDR3 DNA sequence: TGTGCCTCCACAGGGACTGGAAACACCATATATTTT.

This chain links TRBV6-5 with TRBJ1-5, with TRBD1 matching 7 bases. The germline gives CDR1 MNHEY, CDR2 SVGAGI. The CDR3 runs to 13 residues. V was clipped by 5 bases and J by 7 bases; unmatched bases: 5. CDR3 nucleotide sequence: TGTGCCAGCAGTAGGGGGCCTGGACAGCCCCAGCATTTT. Encoded protein: CASSRGPGQPQHF.

The chain has TRBV30 and TRBJ1-5; D is unclear. The CDR3 has 14 residues. Germline CDR1 GTSNPN, CDR2 SVGIG (reference sequence). The V gene lost 1 base and the J gene lost 2 bases, with 9 bases spanning the gap. The CDR3 protein is CAWSAGFGNQPQHF. The CDR3 coding sequence is TGTGCCTGGAGTGCGGGGTTCGGCAATCAGCCCCAGCATTTT.

The chain uses TRBV9 and TRBJ2-3; 9 bases are a match to TRBD2. J was trimmed by 4 bases and V by 3 bases; bases with no gene match: 3. Per germline, CDR1 SGDLS and CDR2 YYNGEE. The CDR3 is 14 residues long. Here the CDR3 reads CASSELAGADTQYF. In DNA form, the CDR3 reads TGTGCCAGCAGCGAGTTAGCGGGGGCAGATACGCAGTATTTT.

The V and J genes are TRBV19 and TRBJ1-2; the D is unclear. The ends were cut back, 8 bases at V and 0 bases at J, with 16 bases in the middle. This CDR3 is 15 amino acids long. Germline V lookup: CDR1 LNHDA, CDR2 SQIVND (reference sequence). The CDR3 spells CASSLSNGPNYGYTF. In nucleotides, the CDR3 is TGTGCCAGTTCTCTTTCTAACGGTCCTAACTATGGCTACACCTTC.

This chain links TRBV2 with TRBJ2-6; D is possibly TRBD1 (5 bases). Per the germline V gene, CDR1 is SNHLY and CDR2 is FYNNEI. V lost 4 bases to trimming and J lost 1 base, with 5 bases between them. The CDR3 totals 14 residues. CDR3 loop: CASSAGSGANVLTF. The CDR3 bases are TGTGCCAGCAGTGCAGGGTCTGGGGCCAACGTCCTGACTTTC.

The chain is built from TRBV7-2 and TRBJ2-2; TRBD2 agrees at 8 bases. The CDR3 totals 17 residues. Trimming cost V 3 bases and J 2 bases; bases outside gene matches: 8. The germline CDR1 and CDR2 sequences are SGHTA and FQGNSA. The CDR3 sequence: CASSFRGGRVNTGELFF. In DNA, the CDR3 is TGTGCCAGCAGCTTCCGCGGGGGGCGCGTAAACACCGGGGAGCTGTTTTTT.

CDR3 loop: CASSALKGGGPYEQYF. The CDR3 DNA reads TGTGCCAGCAGCGCCCTTAAGGGGGGGGGCCCCTACGAGCAGTACTTC. The chain employs TRBV9 and TRBJ2-7; possibly TRBD2 for D (7 bases). Germline-derived CDR1 and CDR2 are SGDLS and YYNGEE. The germline V and J ends were trimmed by 3 bases and 2 bases, with 18 bases remaining between them. The CDR3 contains 16 residues.